A selection of T cell receptor beta chains follows, all from one sample in a study of CD8 T cells in ankylosing spondylitis. From the 5' RACE reads, TCRdb called clonotypes with MiXCR, one entry per CDR3 protein. The sample holds some 130,000 distinct CDR3 sequences, 7.3% seen once. Sequencing input: blood, either unsorted or a sorted T cell fraction (not recorded which). The receptors come from a female donor with ankylosing spondylitis or in good health (not recorded which). Each CDR3 is given with its conserved first and last residue. A D gene is named only where the DNA matches it firmly. Clone size is not always given. Where it is, it says once, few, many or a class for expanded clones.

TGCGCCAGCAGCCAGGAGGGGTTCAGCTATGGCTACACCTTC	CASSQEGFSYGYTF	.	TRBJ1-2	many	TRBV4-1
TGCGCCAGCAGCGGAACAGGGACGAACACTGAAGCTTTCTTT	CASSGTGTNTEAFF	.	TRBJ1-1	many	TRBV5-1
TGCAGTGCTCCAGGACAGGAGAACACTGAAGCTTTCTTT	CSAPGQENTEAFF	TRBD1	TRBJ1-1	many	TRBV20-1
TGCGCCAGCAGCCAAGAGGGCCCAGGGGCCATGAATGAGCAGTTCTTC	CASSQEGPGAMNEQFF	.	TRBJ2-1	many	TRBV4-3
TGTGCCGTCGGGACAGCCCCCCGGTACGAGCAGTACTTC	CAVGTAPRYEQYF	TRBD1	TRBJ2-7	.	TRBV3-1
TGCAGTGCTCGAGGGTCAGGAAGGCAAAATCAGCCCCAGCATTTT	CSARGSGRQNQPQHF	.	TRBJ1-5	few	TRBV20-1
TGCAGTGCTAGAAAAACGACAGGGGGATCAAACAATGAGCAGTTCTTC	CSARKTTGGSNNEQFF	TRBD1	TRBJ2-1	few	TRBV20-1
TGTGCCAGCAGTTTGGGAGGGTCGGGCGCTTTCTTT	CASSLGGSGAFF	.	TRBJ1-1	many	TRBV12-3/TRBV12-4
TGCAGTGCTAGAGATCCCCGTCGCAGGGGCACTGAAGCTTTCTTT	CSARDPRRRGTEAFF	.	TRBJ1-1	many	TRBV20-1
TGTGCCAGCTCACCAGTCGCTGCAGGGGATAGCTCTGGAAACACCATATATTTT	CASSPVAAGDSSGNTIYF	.	TRBJ1-3	many	TRBV18
TGTGCCAGCAGTTACCAGAACACTGAAGCTTTCTTT	CASSYQNTEAFF	.	TRBJ1-1	many	TRBV6-2/TRBV6-3
TGTGCCAGCAGCACAAGTGGGGGCACTGAAGCTTTCTTT	CASSTSGGTEAFF	.	TRBJ1-1	few	TRBV9
TGTGCCAGCTCACCACTTTCGATCCCAGGGGGCGGCGGTGAAAAACTGTTTTTT	CASSPLSIPGGGGEKLFF	TRBD1	TRBJ1-4	many	TRBV18
TGTGCCAGCAGCTTAGCGCTTCGGGGGACCGCCTACGAGCAGTACTTC	CASSLALRGTAYEQYF	.	TRBJ2-7	many	TRBV7-2
TGTGCCAGCAGCTCTGGGACGTACTACGAGCAGTACTTC	CASSSGTYYEQYF	.	TRBJ2-7	many	TRBV7-9
TGTGCCAGCAGCCGTGTGGGGGGCACTGAAGCTTTCTTT	CASSRVGGTEAFF	.	TRBJ1-1	many	TRBV3-1
TGTGCCACCAGCAGAGATGCGGCCGGAGGTCAGCCCCAGCATTTT	CATSRDAAGGQPQHF	.	TRBJ1-5	.	TRBV15
TGTGCCAGCAGCGCCTGGGGGGCCTACGAGCAGTACTTC	CASSAWGAYEQYF	.	TRBJ2-7	many	TRBV7-2
TGCGCCAGCAGCCCACAGGGGGCCCGGACTGAAGCTTTCTTT	CASSPQGARTEAFF	TRBD1	TRBJ1-1	many	TRBV5-1
TGTGCCACCAGCAGAGATCGGGGCTATTCCTACTCCTACGAGCAGTACTTC	CATSRDRGYSYSYEQYF	.	TRBJ2-7	many	TRBV15
TGTGCCAGCAGCTTTCTAACAGGGGGATACAATGAGCAGTTCTTC	CASSFLTGGYNEQFF	TRBD1	TRBJ2-1	many	TRBV5-6
TGTGCCAGCAGTTACTCGCTGTTTGGACAGACCTACGAGCAGTACTTC	CASSYSLFGQTYEQYF	.	TRBJ2-7	many	TRBV6-5
TGTGCCAGCAGCACCCTAGCGGGGGCCTACAATGAGCAGTTCTTC	CASSTLAGAYNEQFF	TRBD2	TRBJ2-1	few	TRBV7-3
TGCGCCAGCAGCCAAGATCTGACAGGGCGTAATGAAAAACTGTTTTTT	CASSQDLTGRNEKLFF	TRBD1	TRBJ1-4	many	TRBV4-3
TGCGCCAGCAGCCTATGGGTGGCCGCGGATTCCTATGGCTACACCTTC	CASSLWVAADSYGYTF	.	TRBJ1-2	.	TRBV5-1
TGCAGCGTACCGGGACAGGGGATCGTCGGGGCATCCTACAATGAGCAGTTCTTC	CSVPGQGIVGASYNEQFF	TRBD1	TRBJ2-1	many	TRBV29-1
TGCAGTGCTAGGCTAACAGGGTATCCTGAAGCTTTCTTT	CSARLTGYPEAFF	.	TRBJ1-1	many	TRBV20-1
TGTGCCACCAGCAGAGATACAGGGGTTATTCATGGCTACACCTTC	CATSRDTGVIHGYTF	TRBD1	TRBJ1-2	many	TRBV15
TGTGCCATCAGTGACCCAACTAGCGGTGAGCAGTTCTTC	CAISDPTSGEQFF	TRBD2	TRBJ2-1	.	TRBV10-3
TGCAGTGCTAGAGATCCGGGGGGCGGAATTCAGCCCCAGCATTTT	CSARDPGGGIQPQHF	.	TRBJ1-5	.	TRBV20-1
TGCGCCAGCAGCCCGGACGGTCTCCAGCCCCAGCATTTT	CASSPDGLQPQHF	.	TRBJ1-5	many	TRBV4-1
TGTGCCAGCAGCCTAGACCTCAGACAGGGGGCTGGGGGTGAGCAGTTCTTC	CASSLDLRQGAGGEQFF	TRBD1	TRBJ2-1	many	TRBV3-1
TGTGCCAGCAGTTACTACAGGGACTCCTACGAGCAGTACTTC	CASSYYRDSYEQYF	.	TRBJ2-7	many	TRBV6-5
TGCAGTAGTTCGGCGGCCGAGACAGATACGCAGTATTTT	CSSSAAETDTQYF	.	TRBJ2-3	many	TRBV20-1
TGTGCCAGCAGCGCCGCCGGGGACAGCTCCTACAATGAGCAGTTCTTC	CASSAAGDSSYNEQFF	TRBD1	TRBJ2-1	many	TRBV7-2
TGTGCCTGGAGAGGTCGGCGGGGTTCCAATGAGCAGTTCTTC	CAWRGRRGSNEQFF	.	TRBJ2-1	few	TRBV30
TGTGCCAGCAGCTTGACAGGCTGGGGCAACACTGAAGCTTTCTTT	CASSLTGWGNTEAFF	.	TRBJ1-1	once	TRBV7-3
TGTGCCAGCAGTCCCCTAACAGCCCCGAACACTGAAGCTTTCTTT	CASSPLTAPNTEAFF	.	TRBJ1-1	.	TRBV28
TGCGCCAGCAGCTTGGATCCTAGCGGGGGGGGAGAGCAGTTCTTC	CASSLDPSGGGEQFF	TRBD2	TRBJ2-1	many	TRBV5-1
TGTGCCAGCAGCCTCGAGGGGAATAATGAAAAACTGTTTTTT	CASSLEGNNEKLFF	.	TRBJ1-4	many	TRBV7-9
TGCGCCAGCAGCTTAGGACCAGGGGAAAATTCACCCCTCCACTTT	CASSLGPGENSPLHF	.	TRBJ1-6	many	TRBV5-1
TGTGCCAGCAGCACCGGGACGGGGACAAGGAGCTCCTACAATGAGCAGTTCTTC	CASSTGTGTRSSYNEQFF	.	TRBJ2-1	many	TRBV6-1
TGTGCCAGCAGGCCACCTCTAGCGGGGGGTTGGAACGGGGAGCTGTTTTTT	CASRPPLAGGWNGELFF	TRBD2	TRBJ2-2	.	TRBV6-1
TGTGCCAGCAGTCCGGAGGGGTCTAACTATGGCTACACCTTC	CASSPEGSNYGYTF	.	TRBJ1-2	many	TRBV12-3/TRBV12-4
TGCGCCAGCAGCTTGGCCACTCGACTAGCGACCTACGAGCAGTACTTC	CASSLATRLATYEQYF	TRBD2	TRBJ2-7	few	TRBV5-1
TGTGCCAGGAGCCCCGGGCAGCTCTGCGAGCAGTACTTC	CARSPGQLCEQYF	.	TRBJ2-7	once	TRBV28
TGCAGTGCCGGGGTCCGAGACAGAGATAGCAATCAGCCCCAGCATTTT	CSAGVRDRDSNQPQHF	.	TRBJ1-5	many	TRBV20-1
TGTGCCAGCTCACCGGGACAGGGGGACCGGCTGTTTTTT	CASSPGQGDRLFF	TRBD1	TRBJ1-4	many	TRBV18
TGTGCCAGCAGCTTAGGGACTAGCGACTCCTACGAGCAGTACTTC	CASSLGTSDSYEQYF	TRBD2	TRBJ2-7	.	TRBV5-6
TGTGCCAGCAGTTACTCCGGGACAAATGAAAAACTGTTTTTT	CASSYSGTNEKLFF	.	TRBJ1-4	few	TRBV6-5
TGCGCCAGCAGCCAAGTAGCGGGCAACACCGGGGAGCTGTTTTTT	CASSQVAGNTGELFF	TRBD2	TRBJ2-2	many	TRBV4-3
TGTGCCAGCAGCTTAGTTCCGGGGGGTGAAACCGGGGAGCTGTTTTTT	CASSLVPGGETGELFF	TRBD2	TRBJ2-2	.	TRBV7-8
TGTGCCAGCAGTTTCGCGCTGGAGTCGCTCTCCTACGAGCAGTACTTC	CASSFALESLSYEQYF	.	TRBJ2-7	many	TRBV28
TGTGCCAGCAGCTTGACAGGGGGCAATGGCTACACCTTC	CASSLTGGNGYTF	TRBD1	TRBJ1-2	many	TRBV7-2
TGTGCCAGCAGCGGAGGGGGGACAGGCGATCAGCCCCAGCATTTT	CASSGGGTGDQPQHF	TRBD1	TRBJ1-5	many	TRBV7-8
TGCGCCAGCAGCTTGAAAGAATCCGGAAACACCATATATTTT	CASSLKESGNTIYF	.	TRBJ1-3	many	TRBV5-1
TGTGCCAGCAGCTTAGTTGAGTCTATCCCCAATCAGCCCCAGCATTTT	CASSLVESIPNQPQHF	.	TRBJ1-5	many	TRBV7-2
TGCAGCGCAGGAGGGAGACAGGGAAACACTGAAGCTTTCTTT	CSAGGRQGNTEAFF	TRBD1	TRBJ1-1	many	TRBV29-1
TGTGCCAGTAGTATATGGTCATGGAATAGCAATCAGCCCCAGCATTTT	CASSIWSWNSNQPQHF	.	TRBJ1-5	few	TRBV19
TGCAGTGCCAGAGGACTAGCGGGGGGGGTTGGAGATACGCAGTATTTT	CSARGLAGGVGDTQYF	TRBD2	TRBJ2-3	many	TRBV20-1